This T cell receptor (beta chain) originates from a study of regulatory T cells in long-lasting Graves disease (dated by TCRdb to 2020 to 2022). About the investigation overall: Patients with newly diagnosed Graves' disease had been on antithyroid drugs for under 3 months. Patients with persistent Graves' disease were compared with patients with newly diagnosed Graves' disease using TCR sequencing and RNA sequencing of peripheral blood. The study took place in China and was registered as a clinical trial. A total of approximately 35 samples underwent TCR sequencing: some 13 from persistent and some 20 from newly diagnosed Graves' disease patients.

Overall study outcomes, separate from this receptor: Compared with newly diagnosed patients, persistent Graves' disease patients had lower TCR Shannon entropy and fewer highly expanded clones, which suggests clonal expansion. More public clonotypes were shared among persistent patients (roughly 3,000) than among newly diagnosed patients (approximately 930). Persistent disease showed preferential use of TRBV28, TRBJ1-2 and TRBJ2-5, whereas newly diagnosed disease favored TRBV20-1 and TRBJ2-1. The study examined only peripheral blood because the primary lesion, thyroid tissue, could not be accessed. The authors noted that the small sample size was a limitation that may lower accuracy. Sequencing and analysis were restricted to the TCR beta chain.

In the paper's terms, the time point label means: newly diagnosed GD, antithyroid drugs for less than 3 months. For both TCR sequencing and RNA sequencing, RNA was extracted from PBMCs using TRIzol. The diagnosis of Graves' disease was made according to American Thyroid Association guidelines. The patients came from an endocrinology department in Xi'an, China. Each patient gave approximately 10 milliliters of peripheral blood, collected in an EDTA anticoagulant tube. Ficoll Paque Plus density gradient separation was used to isolate PBMCs, and no additional T cell sorting was done. An Agilent 2100 Bioanalyzer and agarose gel were used to assess RNA quality, and a NanoDrop 2000 was used to measure RNA concentration. Libraries were constructed by multiplex PCR. These reads were obtained on an Illumina HiSeq 4000. CDR3 regions were amplified by Arm-PCR with iRepertoire HTBI primers to construct TCR beta libraries. Before sequencing, the PCR products underwent gel purification. The published analysis was carried out like this. Gene usage analysis of CDR3 amino acid clonotypes relied on the 62 TRBV and about 15 TRBJ segments identified across samples. COPE and FqMerger were used to merge the filtered high-quality paired reads into contigs. BLAST was used to align contigs to IMGT TRBV, TRBD and TRBJ reference genes, and CDR3 was defined according to IMGT. Highly expanded clones were defined as clonotypes with a frequency above 0.1%. Repertoire diversity was measured by Shannon entropy, and V-J evenness by the Gini coefficient. A clonotype found in more than one individual was treated as public. TCRdb applied fastp at Q25 and MiXCR to the public reads, then kept only in-frame beta chains. Here each entry gathers all rows of one CDR3 protein and keeps the most common genes and DNA. The V and J calls were determined by TCRdb, not by the authors. A total of hundreds of thousands of distinct CDR3 sequences appear in this sample, roughly 14% of them only once. Of the sample, 10% is held by the ten largest clones.

Many counts were recorded for this clonotype. Its antigen target is currently unknown. The sample holds no much larger clone one base away, and base qualities are not on file. The CDR3, from cysteine to phenylalanine, totals 14 residues. Only the CDR3 DNA is retained, 42 bases long and in frame from the first base. Reading the germline V gene gives CDR1 SGHTA and CDR2 FQGNSA. Relative to germline, V is missing 5 bases and J is missing 11 bases, with 7 bases of the junction outside any gene match. These data also formed part of another study, on T cells in Graves' hyperthyroidism and ophthalmopathy. The second study reports: Stable Graves' hyperthyroidism was defined as no progression to ophthalmopathy during 18 months of follow-up. Hyperthyroidism patients were aged 18 to 65 years and newly diagnosed, with disease duration of less than 2 months. Patients with uncontrolled infections, other autoimmune diseases, pregnancy or lactation were excluded. Diagnoses relied on clinical symptoms, serum thyroxine and TRAb, thyroid ultrasound and orbital computed tomography. The first round of RT-PCR for the TCR CDR3 was performed with the HTBI primer set and the Qiagen OneStep RT-PCR kit. Most expanded thyroid clonotypes (frequency above 0.001) were also detected in blood, suggesting blood repertoires may reflect thyroid immune responses. A model built on a 13 V-J signature distinguished ophthalmopathy from stable hyperthyroidism, reaching around 90% sensitivity and approximately 83% specificity in cross-validation and 80%/75% in testing. In validation, the model predicted progression to ophthalmopathy a median of roughly 6.5 months before onset, with roughly 70% sensitivity and 72.22% specificity. To identify TCR V-J signatures that set the groups apart, the researchers used a discovery cohort of 100 or so patients, made up of 43 with Graves' ophthalmopathy and some 60 with stable Graves' hyperthyroidism. Whether ophthalmopathy could be predicted prospectively was tested in an independent validation cohort made up of 18 to 20 hyperthyroidism patients plus 17 patients who later progressed to ophthalmopathy. The 95 to 100 discovery patients were divided at random into training and test sets in a 7:3 ratio. The study also compared thyroid tissue and blood T-cell repertoires from several Graves' hyperthyroidism patients. After blood sampling, hyperthyroidism patients were treated with methimazole at a starting dose of 30 mg daily, and ophthalmopathy patients were treated with high-dose intravenous methylprednisolone. Libraries were constructed in a second round of multiplex PCR, after which size selection and purification were carried out. Sequencing of the libraries was done on an Illumina HiSeq2000 using paired-end 100 bp reads. SOAPnuke was used to process the raw data, throwing out any read that contained adapters or uncalled bases, had a mean Phred below 15, or lacked an exact constant-primer or identifier match. COPE v1.2.5 was used to merge the high-quality paired reads, and each unique nucleotide sequence was defined as a clonotype. MiTCR v1.1 was used to align the clonotypes against IMGT TRBV, TRBD and TRBJ reference segments. The analysis included only V-J combinations with a frequency above 0.0001, which together covered 99.2% of the repertoires. The TCS score was defined as the ratio of F50 (clonal expansion) to E x V (chaos), calculated using BLOSUM62-based TCRdist between CDR3 peptides within each V-J. Welch's t-statistics and random forest reduced approximately 520 V-J features to 13, which were used in a naive Bayes classifier (R e1071). Sample size was not statistically predetermined, and blinding of investigators to group allocation was not performed. The paper describes TCR Vbeta CDR3 sequencing of 135 peripheral blood samples, made up of 43 ophthalmopathy patients, approximately 76 hyperthyroidism patients and about 17 progressor patients.

Recombination linked TRBV7-2 to TRBJ2-1; 12 bases in between match TRBD2. This receptor was obtained from a man under 40 with Graves disease. Donor details come from another sample of the same person, matched by shared clones. The starting material was peripheral blood mononuclear cells (PBMCs), obtained at new diagnosis, from a patient treated with antithyroid drugs. The CDR3 amino acid sequence is: CASSPRTSGNKQFF. The sequence in DNA is TGTGCCAGCAGCCCAAGGACTAGCGGGAATAAGCAGTTCTTC.